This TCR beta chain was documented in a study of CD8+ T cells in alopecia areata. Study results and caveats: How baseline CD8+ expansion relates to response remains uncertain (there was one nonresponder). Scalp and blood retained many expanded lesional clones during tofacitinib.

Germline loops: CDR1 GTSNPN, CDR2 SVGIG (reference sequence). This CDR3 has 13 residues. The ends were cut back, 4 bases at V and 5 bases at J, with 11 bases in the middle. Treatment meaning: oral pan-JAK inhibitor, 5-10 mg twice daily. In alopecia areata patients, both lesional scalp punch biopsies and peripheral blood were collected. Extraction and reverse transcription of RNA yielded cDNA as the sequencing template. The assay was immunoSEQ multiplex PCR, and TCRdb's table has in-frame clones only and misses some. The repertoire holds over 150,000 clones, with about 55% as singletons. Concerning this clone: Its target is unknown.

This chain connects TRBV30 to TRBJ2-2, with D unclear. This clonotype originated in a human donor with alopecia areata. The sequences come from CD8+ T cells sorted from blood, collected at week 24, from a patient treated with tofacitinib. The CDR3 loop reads CAWNLDLTGELFF. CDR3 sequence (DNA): TGTGCCTGGAATTTGGATTTGACCGGGGAGCTGTTTTTT. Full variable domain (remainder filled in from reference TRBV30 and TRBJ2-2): SQTIHQWPATLVQPVGSPLSLECTVEGTSNPNLYWYRQAAGRGLQLLFYSVGIGQISSEVPQNLSASRPQDRQFILSSKKLLLSDSGFYLCAWNLDLTGELFFGEGSRLTVL.